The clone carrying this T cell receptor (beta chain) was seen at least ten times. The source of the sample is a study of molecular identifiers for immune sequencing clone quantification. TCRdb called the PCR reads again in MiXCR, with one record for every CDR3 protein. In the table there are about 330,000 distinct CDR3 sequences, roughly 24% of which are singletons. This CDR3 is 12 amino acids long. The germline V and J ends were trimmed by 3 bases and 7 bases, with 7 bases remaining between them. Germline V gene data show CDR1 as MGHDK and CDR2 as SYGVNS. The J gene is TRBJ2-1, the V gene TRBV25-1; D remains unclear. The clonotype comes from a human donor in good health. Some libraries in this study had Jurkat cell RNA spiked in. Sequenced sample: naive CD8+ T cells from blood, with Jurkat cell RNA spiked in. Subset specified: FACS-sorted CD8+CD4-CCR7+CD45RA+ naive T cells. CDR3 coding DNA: TGTGCCAGCAGTGACACTCCTAATGAGCAGTTCTTC. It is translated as CASSDTPNEQFF.